This T cell receptor beta chain emerged from a study of cytomegalovirus exposure and HLA in healthy donors. Study outcomes and limitations: The only immune exposure information that was available was CMV serostatus. A reported reduction in N-insertions relative to the roughly 710-donor mean was seen in an Asian-associated ancestry cluster in a later analysis.

Germline CDR1 SGHRS, CDR2 YFSETQ. Trimming shortened V by 1 base and J by 6 bases, and 14 bases separated the two germline ends. The CDR3 totals 14 residues. 60 Vbeta and 13 Jbeta primers were used in PCR. Sequencing used immunoSEQ multiplex PCR; TCRdb keeps in-frame clones, though not all of them. The sample shows 75,000 to 90,000 clones, 79% of them seen only once. About this clone: Its antigen is not identified.

Source material: PBMCs. The sequence was obtained from a woman aged 40 to 50 in good health and CMV-seropositive. This chain joins TRBV5-1 and TRBJ2-7; weak D call: TRBD1 (6 bases). CDR3 protein: CASSLWPGTSEQYF. CDR3 DNA sequence: TGCGCCAGCAGCTTGTGGCCAGGGACAAGCGAGCAGTACTTC. Full variable domain (remainder filled in from reference TRBV5-1 and TRBJ2-7): KAGVTQTPRYLIKTRGQQVTLSCSPISGHRSVSWYQQTPGQGLQFLFEYFSETQRNKGNFPGRFSGRQFSNSRSEMNVSTLELGDSALYLCASSLWPGTSEQYFGPGTRLTVT.